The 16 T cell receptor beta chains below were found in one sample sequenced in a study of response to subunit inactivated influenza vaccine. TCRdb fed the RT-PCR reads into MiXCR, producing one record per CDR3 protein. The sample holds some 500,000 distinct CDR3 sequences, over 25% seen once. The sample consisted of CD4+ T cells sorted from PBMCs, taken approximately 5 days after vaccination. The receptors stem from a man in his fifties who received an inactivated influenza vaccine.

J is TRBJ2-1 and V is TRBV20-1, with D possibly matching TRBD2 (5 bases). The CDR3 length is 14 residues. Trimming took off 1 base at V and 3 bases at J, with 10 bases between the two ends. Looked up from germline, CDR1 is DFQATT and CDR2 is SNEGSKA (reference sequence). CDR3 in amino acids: CSARAAEFYNEQFF. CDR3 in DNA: TGCAGTGCTAGAGCAGCGGAGTTCTACAATGAGCAGTTCTTC.

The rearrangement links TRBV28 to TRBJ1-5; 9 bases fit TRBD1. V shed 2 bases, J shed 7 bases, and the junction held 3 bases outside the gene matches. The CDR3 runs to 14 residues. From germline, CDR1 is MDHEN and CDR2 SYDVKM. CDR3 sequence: CASSLGTGRQPQHF. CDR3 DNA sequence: TGTGCCAGCAGTTTAGGGACAGGGAGGCAGCCCCAGCATTTT.

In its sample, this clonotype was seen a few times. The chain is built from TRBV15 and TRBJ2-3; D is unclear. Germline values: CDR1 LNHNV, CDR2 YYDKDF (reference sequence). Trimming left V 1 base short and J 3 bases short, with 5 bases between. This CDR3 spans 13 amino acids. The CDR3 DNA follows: TGTGCCACCAGCAGAGGAATAACAGATACGCAGTATTTT. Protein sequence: CATSRGITDTQYF.

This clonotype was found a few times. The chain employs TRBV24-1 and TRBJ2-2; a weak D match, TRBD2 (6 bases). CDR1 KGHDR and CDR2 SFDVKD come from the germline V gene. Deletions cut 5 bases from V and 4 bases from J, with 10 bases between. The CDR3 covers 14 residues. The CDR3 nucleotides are TGTGCCACCAGTGCGCCAGCGGGCACCGGGGAGCTGTTTTTT. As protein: CATSAPAGTGELFF.

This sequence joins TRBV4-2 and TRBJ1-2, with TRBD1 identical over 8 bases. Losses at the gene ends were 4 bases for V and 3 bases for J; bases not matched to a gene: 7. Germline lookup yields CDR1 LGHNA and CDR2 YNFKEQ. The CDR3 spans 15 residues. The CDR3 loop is CASSPGTGVDYGYTF. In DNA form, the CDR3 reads TGTGCCAGCAGCCCCGGGACAGGAGTAGACTATGGCTACACCTTC.

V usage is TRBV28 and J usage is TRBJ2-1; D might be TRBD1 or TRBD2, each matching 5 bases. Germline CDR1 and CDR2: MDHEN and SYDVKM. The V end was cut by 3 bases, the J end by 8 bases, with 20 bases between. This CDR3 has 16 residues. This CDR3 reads CASSLSKGRWIHEQFF. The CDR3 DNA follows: TGTGCCAGCAGTTTGTCCAAGGGGAGATGGATCCATGAGCAGTTCTTC.

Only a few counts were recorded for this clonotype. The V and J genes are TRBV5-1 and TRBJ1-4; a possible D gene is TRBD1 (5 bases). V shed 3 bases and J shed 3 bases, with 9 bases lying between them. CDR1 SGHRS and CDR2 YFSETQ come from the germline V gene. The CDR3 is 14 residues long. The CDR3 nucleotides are TGCGCCAGCAGCTCAGGGATGGCTAATGAAAAACTGTTTTTT. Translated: CASSSGMANEKLFF.

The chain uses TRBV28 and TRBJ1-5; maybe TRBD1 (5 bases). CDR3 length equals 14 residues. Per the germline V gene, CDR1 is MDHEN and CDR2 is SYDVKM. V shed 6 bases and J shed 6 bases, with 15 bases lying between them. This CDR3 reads CASRVGGVFQPQHF. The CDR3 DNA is TGTGCCAGCAGGGTCGGGGGGGTCTTTCAGCCCCAGCATTTT.

The CDR3 DNA reads as TGTGCCAGTGAACAGGGACGGGGTTACAATGAGCAGTTCTTC. It codes for CASEQGRGYNEQFF. The rearrangement joins TRBV19 to TRBJ2-1; tentatively, D is TRBD1 (6 bases). The ends were cut back, 8 bases at V and 4 bases at J, with 15 bases in the middle. The CDR3 is made up of 14 amino acids. Per the germline V gene, CDR1 is LNHDA and CDR2 is SQIVND (reference sequence).

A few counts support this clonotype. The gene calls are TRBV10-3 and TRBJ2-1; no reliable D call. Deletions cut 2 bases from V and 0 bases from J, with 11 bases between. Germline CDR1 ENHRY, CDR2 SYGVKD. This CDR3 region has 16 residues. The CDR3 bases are TGTGCCATCAGTGAGCTGGGTTGGAGCTCCTACAATGAGCAGTTCTTC. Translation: CAISELGWSSYNEQFF.

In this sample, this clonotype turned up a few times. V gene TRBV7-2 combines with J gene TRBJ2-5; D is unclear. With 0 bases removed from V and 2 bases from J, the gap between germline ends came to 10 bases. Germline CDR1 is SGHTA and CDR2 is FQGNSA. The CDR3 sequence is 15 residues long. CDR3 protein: CASSLASGRQETQYF. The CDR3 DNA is TGTGCCAGCAGCTTAGCATCCGGGCGTCAAGAGACCCAGTACTTC.

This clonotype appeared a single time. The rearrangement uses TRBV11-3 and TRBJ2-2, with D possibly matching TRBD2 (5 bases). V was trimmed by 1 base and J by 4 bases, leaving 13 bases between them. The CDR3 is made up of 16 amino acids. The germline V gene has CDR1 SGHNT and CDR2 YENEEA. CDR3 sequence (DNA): TGTGCCAGCAGCTTAGGCGTGGGGAGAGGCACCGGGGAGCTGTTTTTT. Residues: CASSLGVGRGTGELFF.

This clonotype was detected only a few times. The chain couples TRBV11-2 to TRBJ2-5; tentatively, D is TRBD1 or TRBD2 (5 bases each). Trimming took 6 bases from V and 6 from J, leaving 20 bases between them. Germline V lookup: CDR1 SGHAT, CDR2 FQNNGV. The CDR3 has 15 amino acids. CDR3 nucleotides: TGTGCCAGCAGTGCTGGGGCCACTACTAGAAAGACCCAGTACTTC. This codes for CASSAGATTRKTQYF.

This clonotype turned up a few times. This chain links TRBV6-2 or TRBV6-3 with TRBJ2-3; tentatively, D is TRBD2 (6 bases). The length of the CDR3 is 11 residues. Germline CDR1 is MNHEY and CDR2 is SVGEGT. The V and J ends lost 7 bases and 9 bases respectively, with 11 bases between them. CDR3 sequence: CASKGGGTQYF. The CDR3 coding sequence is TGTGCCAGCAAGGGCGGAGGGACGCAGTATTTT.

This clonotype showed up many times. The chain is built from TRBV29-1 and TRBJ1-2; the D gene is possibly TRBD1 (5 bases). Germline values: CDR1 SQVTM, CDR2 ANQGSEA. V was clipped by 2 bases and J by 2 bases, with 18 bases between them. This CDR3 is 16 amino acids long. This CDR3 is CSVEIYGQGRNYGYTF. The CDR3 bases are TGCAGCGTTGAAATTTACGGGCAGGGCCGAAACTATGGCTACACCTTC.

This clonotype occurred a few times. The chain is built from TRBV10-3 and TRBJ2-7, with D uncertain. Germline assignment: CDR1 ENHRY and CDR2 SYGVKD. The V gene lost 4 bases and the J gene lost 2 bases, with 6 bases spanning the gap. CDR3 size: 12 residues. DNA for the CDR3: TGTGCCATCAGTGCTCAAGCCTACGAGCAGTACTTC. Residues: CAISAQAYEQYF.